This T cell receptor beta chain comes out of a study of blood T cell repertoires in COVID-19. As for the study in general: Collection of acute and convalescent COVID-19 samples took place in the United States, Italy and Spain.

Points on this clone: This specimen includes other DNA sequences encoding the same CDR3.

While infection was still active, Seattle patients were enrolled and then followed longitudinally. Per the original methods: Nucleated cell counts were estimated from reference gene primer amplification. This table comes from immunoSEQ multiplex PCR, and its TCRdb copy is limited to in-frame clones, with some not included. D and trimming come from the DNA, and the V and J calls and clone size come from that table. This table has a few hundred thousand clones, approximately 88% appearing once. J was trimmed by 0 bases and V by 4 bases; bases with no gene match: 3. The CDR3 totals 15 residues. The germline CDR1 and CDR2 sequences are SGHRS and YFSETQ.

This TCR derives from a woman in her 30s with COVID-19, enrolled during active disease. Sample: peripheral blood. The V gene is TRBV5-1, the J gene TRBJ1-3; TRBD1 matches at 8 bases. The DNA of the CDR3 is TGCGCCAGCAGCCTAGACAGGGGCTCTGGAAACACCATATATTTT. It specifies CASSLDRGSGNTIYF. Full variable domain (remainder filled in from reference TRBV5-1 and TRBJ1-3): KAGVTQTPRYLIKTRGQQVTLSCSPISGHRSVSWYQQTPGQGLQFLFEYFSETQRNKGNFPGRFSGRQFSNSRSEMNVSTLELGDSALYLCASSLDRGSGNTIYFGEGSWLTVV.